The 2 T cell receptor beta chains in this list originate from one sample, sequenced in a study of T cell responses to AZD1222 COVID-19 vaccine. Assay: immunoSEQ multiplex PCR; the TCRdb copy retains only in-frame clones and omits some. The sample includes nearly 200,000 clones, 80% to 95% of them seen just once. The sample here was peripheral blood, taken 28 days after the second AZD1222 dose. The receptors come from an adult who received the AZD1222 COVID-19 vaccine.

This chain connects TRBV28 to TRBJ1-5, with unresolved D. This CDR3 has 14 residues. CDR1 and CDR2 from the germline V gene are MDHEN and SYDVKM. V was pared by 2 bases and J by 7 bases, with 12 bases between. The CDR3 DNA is TGTGCCAGCAGTTTAGTGGAGGGCGGGCAGCCCCAGCATTTT. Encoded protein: CASSLVEGGQPQHF.

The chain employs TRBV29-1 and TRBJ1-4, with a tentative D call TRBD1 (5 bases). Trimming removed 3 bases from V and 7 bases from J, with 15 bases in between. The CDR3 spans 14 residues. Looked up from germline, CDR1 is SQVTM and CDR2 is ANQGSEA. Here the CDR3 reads CSVESQGSGEKLFF. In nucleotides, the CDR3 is TGCAGCGTTGAGTCTCAGGGATCGGGTGAAAAACTGTTTTTT.